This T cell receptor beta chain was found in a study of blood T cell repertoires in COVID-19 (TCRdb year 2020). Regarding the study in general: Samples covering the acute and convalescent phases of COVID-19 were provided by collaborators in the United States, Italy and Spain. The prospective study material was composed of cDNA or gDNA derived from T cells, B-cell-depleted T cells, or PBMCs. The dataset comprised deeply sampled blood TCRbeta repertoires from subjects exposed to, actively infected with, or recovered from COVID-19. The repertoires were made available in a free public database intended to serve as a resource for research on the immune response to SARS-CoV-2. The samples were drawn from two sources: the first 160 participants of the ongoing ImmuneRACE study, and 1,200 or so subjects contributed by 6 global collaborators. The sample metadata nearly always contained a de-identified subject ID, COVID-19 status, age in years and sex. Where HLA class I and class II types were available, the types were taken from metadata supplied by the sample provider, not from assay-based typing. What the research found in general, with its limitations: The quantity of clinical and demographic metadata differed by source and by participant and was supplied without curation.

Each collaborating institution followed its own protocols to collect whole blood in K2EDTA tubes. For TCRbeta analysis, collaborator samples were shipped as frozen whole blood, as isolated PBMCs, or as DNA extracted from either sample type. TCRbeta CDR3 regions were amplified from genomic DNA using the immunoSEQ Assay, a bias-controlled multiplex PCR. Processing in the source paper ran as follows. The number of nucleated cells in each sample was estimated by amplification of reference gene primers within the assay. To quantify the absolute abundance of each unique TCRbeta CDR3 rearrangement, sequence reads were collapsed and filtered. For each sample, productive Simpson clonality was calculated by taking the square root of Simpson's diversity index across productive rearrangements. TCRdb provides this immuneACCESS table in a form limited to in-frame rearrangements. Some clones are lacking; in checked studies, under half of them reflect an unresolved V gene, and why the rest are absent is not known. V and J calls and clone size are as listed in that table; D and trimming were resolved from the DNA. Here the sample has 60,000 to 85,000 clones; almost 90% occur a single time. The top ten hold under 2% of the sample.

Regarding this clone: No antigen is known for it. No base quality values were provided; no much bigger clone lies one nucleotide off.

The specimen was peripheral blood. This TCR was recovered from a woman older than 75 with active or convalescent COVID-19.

The sequenced DNA: TGTGCCAGCATGAGGACCGGACAGGGAATGTACGAGCAGTACTTC. Its protein reads: CASMRTGQGMYEQYF. The chain links TRBV11-1 with TRBJ2-7; a stretch of 8 junction bases matches TRBD1. The germline V gene (reference sequence) provides CDR1 SGHAT and CDR2 FQDESV. CDR3 length: 15 amino acids, cysteine to phenylalanine. Of the read, only the CDR3 DNA is kept; its 45 bases are in frame from base 1. Clipping removes 7 bases from V and 4 bases from J, with 12 as the unmatched junction base count.